This T cell receptor beta chain originates from a study of T cells after yellow fever vaccination. Study background: Preparation of fractions with low cell numbers was performed using SMART-Seq v4 Ultra Low Input.

This CDR3 is 16 amino acids long. Trimming left V 0 bases short and J 3 bases short, with 12 bases between. CDR1 is SNHLY, CDR2 FYNNEI, per germline. Study-wide points: Subsequent to the booster, the majority of primary-vaccination clones reappeared (around 97% CD4, 80% to 90% CD8). Some clonotypes, a small share, were shared between CD4 and CD8 compartments. Weaker, the secondary response had a peak occurring faster, on day 5 versus 15.

This clonotype was found many times. Its antigen is currently unknown. TCRdb re-called the 5' RACE reads with MiXCR, one entry per CDR3 protein. The table includes 250,000 to 300,000 distinct CDR3 sequences, around 4.9% detected once. The genes are TRBV2 and TRBJ1-5; D is unclear. The sequence was collected from a young man who received the YFV17D yellow fever vaccine. The sequencing here drew on CD4+ T cells sorted from PBMCs, taken on the day of the yellow fever booster vaccination. In DNA form, the CDR3 reads TGTGCCAGCAGTGAAGCCGACGACGCAGTCAATCAGCCCCAGCATTTT. It codes for CASSEADDAVNQPQHF.